The sample holds a few counts of the clone carrying this T cell receptor beta chain. No antigen is known for it. The time point: persistent/refractory GD, antithyroid drugs over 5 years with positive TRAb. Generation of the TCR library employed RNA extracted from PBMCs. This sample is part of a study of regulatory T cells in long-lasting Graves disease. On the study more broadly: Positivity for TSH receptor antibodies plus over 5 years of antithyroid drugs meant persistent Graves' disease.

Both iRepertoire HTBI primers and Arm-PCR of CDR3 regions were used to build the TCR beta libraries. TCRdb reprocessed the multiplex PCR reads via MiXCR and lists one record per CDR3 protein. The sample consists of 700,000 or so distinct CDR3 sequences, about 32% of them appearing once. Notes on the study in general: Lower TCR diversity was seen in persistent Graves' patients than in newly diagnosed ones. A reduction in accuracy may have resulted from the small sample size.

Sequencing was performed on peripheral blood mononuclear cells (PBMCs), taken when the disease was refractory, from a patient treated with antithyroid drugs. The TCR originated in a female donor with Graves disease.

The CDR3 coding sequence is TGTGCCAGCAGCATTACAGGGGCACAGGACGAGCAGTACTTC. Translating gives CASSITGAQDEQYF. The chain recombines TRBV9 with TRBJ2-7, with 7 bases matching TRBD1. With 4 bases clipped from V and 5 bases from J, the junction kept 9 bases outside the gene matches. There are 14 residues in the CDR3. The germline gives CDR1 SGDLS, CDR2 YYNGEE.